This T cell receptor (beta chain) was obtained from a study of beta chain features in type 1 diabetes. Study-wide points: Shortening that was moderate but significant affected the TCRB CDR3s of Type 1 diabetes patients in all four CD4+ subsets. Researchers reported that naive, central memory and Treg TCRB repertoires appeared more similar in patients than in healthy donors. PCR might preferentially amplify shorter templates, equally in patients and controls.

Every bit of the isolated RNA underwent reverse transcription, so sequencing read expressed TCRB transcripts. Some 3.6 million reads were obtained on average from naive, central memory and regulatory T cell samples. Assay: immunoSEQ multiplex PCR; the TCRdb copy retains only in-frame clones and omits some. The sample contains roughly 400,000 clones, about 10% of which appear only once. Notes on this clone: The antigen is unknown.

This receptor was identified in a man aged 25-45 years with type 1 diabetes. Sequencing was carried out using central memory CD4+ T cells from blood.

The CDR3 region is CASSLYSYQETQYF. The CDR3 nucleotides are TGCGCCAGCAGCTTATACAGCTACCAAGAGACCCAGTACTTC. The chain couples TRBV5-1 to TRBJ2-5; the D is unclear. V shed 2 bases and J shed 0 bases, with 8 bases lying between them. Per the germline V gene, CDR1 is SGHRS and CDR2 is YFSETQ. This CDR3 spans 14 amino acids.